This TCR beta chain is drawn from a study of T cell clonality in common variable immunodeficiency (dated by TCRdb to between 2014 and 2017). The study at large found these results: Patient heterogeneity within the CVID cohort put limits on correlating repertoire features with clinical complications. Fewer deletions and N-nucleotide insertions were reportedly observed in CVID TCRbeta sequences, and highly modified clones with 13 or more V deletions were reportedly absent from CVID TCRbeta sequences. It was noted by the authors that sequencing of the repertoires of T cell subpopulations would be needed to clarify the cause of the increased clonality in CVID. Healthy controls shared more TCRbeta clones with each other than CVID subjects shared among themselves (p < 0.0001). Increased TCRbeta clonality was found in CVID subjects compared with healthy controls (t-test p = 0.018), with the increase being most characteristic of about a third of subjects. Despite equal DNA input, controls averaged about 81,820 unique sequences per sample versus 30,000 to 40,000 in CVID samples.

The germline V gene (reference sequence) provides CDR1 SGHNT and CDR2 YYREEE. The trim is 0 bases for V and 0 bases for J, with a gap of 11 bases between the germline ends. There are 16 amino acids in the CDR3, from cysteine to phenylalanine inclusive. The 39 bases shown cover part of the CDR3, and their frame starts at base 1. Equivalent amounts of genomic DNA from CVID and control samples were used as sequencing input. For every sample, a 60 bp segment covering the rearranged TCRbeta CDR3 region was amplified and then sequenced. TCRbeta amplification used the immunoSEQ assay, a bias-corrected multiplex PCR with high-throughput sequencing. As for how the authors treated the data: Every unique nucleotide sequence was considered a clone and was annotated with V, D and J genes, copy number and frequency. Sequences were labeled productive if in frame, and non-productive if out of frame or containing stop codons. As previously described, clonality was computed from Shannon's entropy. Mean CDR3 Kyte-Doolittle hydropathy was derived from the predicted amino acid sequences of productive clones. Using the R hclust function, scaled V gene usage was clustered hierarchically with Manhattan distance and complete linkage. Clone sharing by CDR3 amino acid sequence was assessed by resampling 12 repertoires per group over 100 rounds. Repertoires were searched for 70 published EBV-specific and a few hundred published CMV-specific TCRbeta sequences. After a couple of CVID samples that produced fewer than 10,000 sequences were dropped from the analysis, some 42 CVID repertoires remained. Held by TCRdb, this immuneACCESS table contains in-frame sequences only and omits some clones. Under half of the omission traces to an unresolved V gene where checked; the cause of the rest is unknown. V, J and clone size reflect that table, while D and trimming were determined from the DNA. This sample is represented by approximately 34,000 clones, with no singletons among them. 2.5% to 3% of the sample goes to the ten largest clones.

This clone was seen repeatedly, ten times or more. Its antigen remains undetermined. Read data end 3 residues before the CDR3 end; the end is taken from the germline J gene. Both CVID patients and healthy controls were predominantly of Caucasian heritage. Heparinized peripheral whole blood samples of about 4.5 to 8.5 ml were collected from each donor. Genomic DNA from adults with common variable immune deficiency (CVID) and from healthy adult controls was used for sequencing of TCRbeta CDR3 repertoires. There were about 22 healthy adult volunteers in the control group (around twelve female and around 10 male), ranging in age from about 23 to 75 years, with a mean age of around 33. To isolate peripheral blood mononuclear cells, diluted blood was subjected to density centrifugation over Hypaque 1077 or Ficoll-Paque. Genomic DNA was obtained from unsorted mononuclear cells using either Qiagen column purification or a centrifugation-based method.

The TCR was taken from a person between 18 and 70 years old in good health. The sequenced sample consisted of peripheral blood mononuclear cells. In this chain, TRBV5-4 is recombined with TRBJ2-3; tentative D gene TRBD1, with 5 bases matching. CDR3 DNA (partial): TGTGCCAGCAGCTTGGGCTGGGCAGGGAGCACAGATACG. This gives the protein CASSLGWAGSTDT. The whole CDR3 is CASSLGWAGSTDTQYF. This CDR3, with the reference TRBV5-4 and TRBJ2-3 proteins standing in past its ends, gives the full variable domain ETGVTQSPTHLIKTRGQQVTLRCSSQSGHNTVSWYQQALGQGPQFIFQYYREEENGRGNFPPRFSGLQFPNYSSELNVNALELDDSALYLCASSLGWAGSTDTQYFGPGTRLTVL.